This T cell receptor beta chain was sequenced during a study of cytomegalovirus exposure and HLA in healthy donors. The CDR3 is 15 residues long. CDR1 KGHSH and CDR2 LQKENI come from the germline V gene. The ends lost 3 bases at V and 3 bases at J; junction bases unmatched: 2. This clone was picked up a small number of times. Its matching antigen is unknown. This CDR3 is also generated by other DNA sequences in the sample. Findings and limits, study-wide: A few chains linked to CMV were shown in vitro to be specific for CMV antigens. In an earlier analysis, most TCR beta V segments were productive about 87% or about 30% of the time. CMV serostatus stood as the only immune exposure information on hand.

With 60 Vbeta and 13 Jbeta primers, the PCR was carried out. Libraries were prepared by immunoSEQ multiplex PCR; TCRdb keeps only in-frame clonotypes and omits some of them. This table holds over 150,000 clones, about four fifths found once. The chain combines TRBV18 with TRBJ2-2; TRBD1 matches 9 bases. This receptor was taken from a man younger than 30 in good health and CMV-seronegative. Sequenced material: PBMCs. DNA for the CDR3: TGTGCCAGCTCACCGCGGACAGGGGACACCGGGGAGCTGTTTTTT. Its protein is CASSPRTGDTGELFF.